This TCR beta chain stems from a study of T cell responses to AZD1222 COVID-19 vaccine. Clones were sequenced by immunoSEQ multiplex PCR, and TCRdb holds only the in-frame ones, with some missing. Among 95,000 or so clones, roughly 86% were seen once, and the ten largest hold over 2.5%. Notes on the study in general: The number of AZD1222 recipients seropositive at baseline was only five or six. The donors showed a predominance of white British ancestry and of females, with possible underestimation of clonal diversity. Spike was spanned by vaccine-associated CD4 TCRs, with dominance at 160-218 and 743-854.

With regard to this clone: The antigen remains undetermined.

The CDR3 extends over 14 amino acids. Germline CDR1 and CDR2: SEHNR and FQNEAQ (reference sequence). J lost 6 bases, V lost 6 bases, and 5 bases had no gene match. V gene TRBV7-9 combines with J gene TRBJ2-1; 10 bases align to TRBD2. Source: peripheral blood, taken on day 0 of MenACWY control vaccination. This receptor was identified in an adult in good health. CDR3 nucleotides: TGTGCCAGCAGGTTACTAGCGGGGATCAATGAGCAGTTCTTC. It encodes CASRLLAGINEQFF. Full variable domain (remainder filled in from reference TRBV7-9 and TRBJ2-1): DTGVSQNPRHKITKRGQNVTFRCDPISEHNRLYWYRQTLGQGPEFLTYFQNEAQLEKSRLLSDRFSAERPKGSFSTLEIQRTEQGDSAMYLCASRLLAGINEQFFGPGTRLTVL.